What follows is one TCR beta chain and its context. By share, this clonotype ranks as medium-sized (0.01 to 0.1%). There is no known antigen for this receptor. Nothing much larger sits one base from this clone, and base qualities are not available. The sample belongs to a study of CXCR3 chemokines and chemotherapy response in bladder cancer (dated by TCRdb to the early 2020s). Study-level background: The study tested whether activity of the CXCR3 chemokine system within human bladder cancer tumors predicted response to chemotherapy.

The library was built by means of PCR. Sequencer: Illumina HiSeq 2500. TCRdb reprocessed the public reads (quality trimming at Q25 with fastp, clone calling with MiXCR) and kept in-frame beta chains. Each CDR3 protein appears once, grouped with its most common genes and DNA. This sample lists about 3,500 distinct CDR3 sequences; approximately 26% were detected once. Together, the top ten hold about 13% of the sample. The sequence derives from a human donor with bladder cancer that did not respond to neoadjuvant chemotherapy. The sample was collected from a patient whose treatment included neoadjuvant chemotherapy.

The CDR3 here reads CASSVLAGGTDTQYF. In nucleotides, the sequence is TGTGCCAGTAGTGTCTTAGCGGGGGGCACAGATACGCAGTATTTT. This chain is built from TRBV19 and TRBJ2-3; TRBD2 aligns with 9 central bases. Per the germline V gene (reference sequence), LNHDA is the CDR1 and SQIVND is the CDR2. The CDR3 spans 15 residues, from the cysteine through the phenylalanine. Kept here is only the CDR3 DNA, which spans 45 bases and is read in frame from base 1. Unmatched junction bases come to 4, with V trimmed by 5 bases and J by 1 base.